The 18 T cell receptor beta chains reported below all come from one sample, sequenced in a study of neurological immune-mediated disorders. TCRdb reprocessed the 5' RACE reads via MiXCR and lists one record per CDR3 protein. This table has some 86,000 distinct CDR3 sequences, 2% to 3% appearing once. The sample comprised PBMCs. All receptors come from a woman in her twenties or thirties with multiple sclerosis.

There are many counts of this clonotype. The V call is TRBV7-2, the J call TRBJ2-7; 9 bases fit TRBD1. V lost 3 bases, J lost 1 base, and 4 bases stayed unmatched. The CDR3 contains 15 residues. Germline CDR1 reads SGHTA; CDR2 reads FQGNSA. The CDR3 bases are TGTGCCAGCAGCTTCTCCGGGACAGGGTCCTACGAGCAGTACTTC. It translates to CASSFSGTGSYEQYF. The whole variable domain, filled in from reference TRBV7-2 and TRBJ2-7, reads GAGVSQSPSNKVTEKGKDVELRCDPISGHTALYWYRQSLGQGLEFLIYFQGNSAPDKSGLPSDRFSAERTGGSVSTLTIQRTQQEDSAVYLCASSFSGTGSYEQYFGPGTRLTVT.

This clonotype occurred a few times. J is TRBJ2-1 and V is TRBV14, with 7 bases lining up with TRBD2. The length of the CDR3 is 16 residues. CDR1 is SGHDN and CDR2 is FVKESK in the germline V gene. V shed 3 bases, J shed 0 bases, and the junction held 5 bases outside the gene matches. CDR3 nucleotides: TGTGCCAGCAGCCAGATCGGGGGGAACTCCTACAATGAGCAGTTCTTC. It specifies CASSQIGGNSYNEQFF.

This clonotype was seen at least ten times. Here the CDR3 reads CASSLKRRETQYF. CDR3 coding DNA: TGTGCCAGCAGCTTAAAAAGGCGGGAGACCCAGTACTTC. The chain is built from TRBV7-2 and TRBJ2-5; D unresolved. Trimming took 2 bases from V and 5 from J, leaving 9 bases between them. The germline CDR1 and CDR2 sequences are SGHTA and FQGNSA. CDR3 length: 13 residues.

This clonotype was observed many times. This chain connects TRBV5-1 to TRBJ2-7, with TRBD2 matching 9 bases. Looked up from germline, CDR1 is SGHRS and CDR2 is YFSETQ. J gave up 4 bases and V 1 base, and 3 bases lay outside the gene matches. CDR3 length equals 14 residues. The DNA for the CDR3 is TGCGCCAGCAGCTTGCTGACTAGCGGTTACGAGCAGTACTTC. It is translated as CASSLLTSGYEQYF. Drawing the rest from reference TRBV5-1 and TRBJ2-7, the complete variable domain is KAGVTQTPRYLIKTRGQQVTLSCSPISGHRSVSWYQQTPGQGLQFLFEYFSETQRNKGNFPGRFSGRQFSNSRSEMNVSTLELGDSALYLCASSLLTSGYEQYFGPGTRLTVT.

This clonotype occurred many times. V gene TRBV12-3 or TRBV12-4 combines with J gene TRBJ2-5; no clear D gene. The CDR3 sequence is 14 residues long. V was pared by 2 bases and J by 5 bases, with 12 bases between. CDR3 sequence: CASSLSVSWETQYF. DNA of the CDR3: TGTGCCAGCAGTTTATCAGTGTCTTGGGAGACCCAGTACTTC.

This clonotype was seen ten or more times. The rearrangement links TRBV12-3 or TRBV12-4 to TRBJ2-7; either TRBD1 or TRBD2 may fit D (7 bases each). V lost 1 base, J lost 5 bases, and 18 bases lay in between. This CDR3 comprises 16 residues. CDR3 loop: CASSLEWGGGRDEQYF. The CDR3 DNA follows: TGTGCCAGCAGTTTAGAATGGGGAGGGGGCCGCGACGAGCAGTACTTC.

This clonotype was observed a few times. The V and J genes are TRBV7-3 and TRBJ2-3, with TRBD2 matching 8 bases. The CDR3 runs to 14 residues. The germline V gene encodes CDR1 SGHTA and CDR2 FQGTGA. V shed 6 bases and J 0 bases; nucleotides not matched to a gene: 2. The CDR3 coding sequence is TGTGCCAGCAGACTAGCGGCAAGCACAGATACGCAGTATTTT. Amino acid sequence: CASRLAASTDTQYF.

This clonotype has ten or more counts. The V and J genes are TRBV7-9 and TRBJ1-4; the D is unclear. The CDR3 has 14 amino acids. Germline CDR1 is SEHNR and CDR2 is FQNEAQ (reference sequence). Trimming left V 2 bases short and J 8 bases short, with 12 bases between. CDR3 protein: CASSLSGSWEKLFF. The CDR3 nucleotides read TGTGCCAGCAGCTTATCGGGAAGTTGGGAAAAACTGTTTTTT.

This clonotype was found many times. This rearrangement joins TRBV9 to TRBJ1-4; D is possibly TRBD1 (6 bases). The CDR3 spans 16 residues. Germline-derived CDR1 and CDR2 are SGDLS and YYNGEE. V was clipped by 0 bases and J by 7 bases, with 16 bases between them. Here the CDR3 DNA reads TGTGCCAGCAGCGTAGAAGGGGGGACACTCGGTGAAAAACTGTTTTTT. The encoded protein is CASSVEGGTLGEKLFF. Using reference TRBV9 and TRBJ1-4 for the parts outside the CDR3, the full variable domain is DSGVTQTPKHLITATGQRVTLRCSPRSGDLSVYWYQQSLDQGLQFLIQYYNGEERAKGNILERFSAQQFPDLHSELNLSSLELGDSALYFCASSVEGGTLGEKLFFGSGTQLSVL.

This clonotype has a count of ten or more. The V gene is TRBV29-1, the J gene TRBJ1-1; D perhaps matches TRBD1 (5 bases). With 4 bases removed from V and 5 bases from J, the gap between germline ends came to 11 bases. Germline V gene data show CDR1 as SQVTM and CDR2 as ANQGSEA. The CDR3 covers 12 residues. This CDR3 reads CSVVPGETEAFF. The CDR3 DNA sequence: TGCAGCGTTGTGCCGGGGGAGACTGAAGCTTTCTTT.

This clonotype was counted at least ten times. The genes are TRBV6-2 or TRBV6-3 and TRBJ2-2; perhaps TRBD1 as D (6 bases). V lost 4 bases and J lost 3, with 6 bases in between. Per germline, CDR1 MNHEY and CDR2 SVGEGT. The length of the CDR3 is 13 residues. The CDR3 sequence: CASSSGDTGELFF. CDR3 in DNA: TGTGCCAGCAGTTCAGGGGACACCGGGGAGCTGTTTTTT.

This clonotype came up many times. This chain uses TRBV7-2 with TRBJ2-1; D uncertain. The CDR3 has 14 amino acids. V was cut by 1 base and J by 8 bases, with 12 bases left in between. The germline V gene encodes CDR1 SGHTA and CDR2 FQGNSA. DNA for the CDR3: TGTGCCAGCAGCTTAGTTGCGTCGGGCGATGAGCAGTTCTTC. This gives the protein CASSLVASGDEQFF.

Ten or more counts support this clonotype. This rearrangement joins TRBV20-1 to TRBJ2-6; 8 bases are a match to TRBD1. Trimming at V came to 4 bases and at J to 3 bases, leaving 14 bases not matched to a gene. The CDR3 totals 18 residues. Germline CDR1 DFQATT, CDR2 SNEGSKA (reference sequence). The CDR3: CSATGQGTSKGGANVLTF. The CDR3 nucleotides read TGCAGTGCTACCGGACAGGGCACCTCTAAGGGTGGGGCCAACGTCCTGACTTTC.

This clonotype was recorded at least ten times. This sequence joins TRBV6-5 and TRBJ2-5; 10 bases agree with TRBD1. CDR1 MNHEY and CDR2 SVGAGI come from the germline V gene. The CDR3 spans 14 residues. V dropped 2 bases and J dropped 4; count of bases not matched to a gene: 1. The CDR3: CASSYDRGRETQYF. The DNA of the CDR3 is TGTGCCAGCAGTTACGACAGGGGGCGAGAGACCCAGTACTTC.

On this clonotype itself: A much larger clone differs from this one at a single base, so this may be a read error. The chain couples TRBV5-1 to TRBJ1-1; maybe TRBD1 (5 bases). The CDR3 consists of 12 residues. Germline assignment: CDR1 SGHRS and CDR2 YFSETQ. The CDR3 region has the DNA TGCGACAGCAGCTTGAATCAGGGCCAAGCTTTCTTT. Protein sequence: CDSSLNQGQAFF.

Comments on this clonotype: This could be a read error, since a much larger clone is one nucleotide away. The chain combines TRBV7-6 with TRBJ2-2, with unresolved D. CDR1 is SGHVS and CDR2 is FNYEAQ in the germline V gene. The CDR3 loop spans 13 amino acids. Trimming pared 0 bases from V and 6 bases from J, leaving 5 bases between. CDR3 in amino acids: CASSLAVAGELFF. CDR3 nucleotide sequence: TGTGCCAGCAGCTTAGCGGTTGCCGGGGAGCTGTTTTTT.

In its sample, this clonotype was seen many times. The chain joins TRBV24-1 to TRBJ1-1; 10 bases map to TRBD1. Germline V lookup: CDR1 KGHDR, CDR2 SFDVKD. Unmatched junction bases numbered 12, after V lost 0 bases and J lost 3 bases. This CDR3 is built from 19 residues. The CDR3 here is CATSDLLPRTGGRDTEAFF. The CDR3 nucleotides are TGTGCCACCAGTGATTTGCTACCCCGGACAGGGGGAAGGGACACTGAAGCTTTCTTT.

The chain couples TRBV4-1 to TRBJ1-1; D uncertain. V was clipped by 8 bases and J by 3 bases, with 10 bases between them. CDR1 MGHRA and CDR2 YSYEKL come from the germline V gene. CDR3 size: 12 residues. CDR3 sequence (DNA): TGCGCCAGCTCGTCGGCGGACACTGAAGCTTTCTTT. It encodes CASSSADTEAFF.